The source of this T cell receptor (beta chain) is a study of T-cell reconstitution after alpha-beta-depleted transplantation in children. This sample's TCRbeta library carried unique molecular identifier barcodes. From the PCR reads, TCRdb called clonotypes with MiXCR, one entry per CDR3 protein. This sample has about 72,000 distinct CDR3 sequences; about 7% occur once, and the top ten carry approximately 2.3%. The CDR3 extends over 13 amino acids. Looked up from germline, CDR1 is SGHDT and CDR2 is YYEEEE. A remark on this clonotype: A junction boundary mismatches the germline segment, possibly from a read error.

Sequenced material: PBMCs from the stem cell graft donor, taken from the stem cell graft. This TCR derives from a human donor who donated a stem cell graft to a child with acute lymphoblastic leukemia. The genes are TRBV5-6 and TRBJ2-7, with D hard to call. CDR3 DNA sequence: TGTGCCATCAGCCCCGTGGGCTCCTACGAGCAGTACTTC. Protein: CAISPVGSYEQYF.